This T cell receptor beta chain was identified during a study of blood T cell repertoires in COVID-19. Study information: Acute and convalescent COVID-19 samples came from the United States, Italy and Spain. Sample material is recorded as cDNA or gDNA derived from T cells, B-cell-depleted T cells, or PBMCs.

Methods used by the authors: Reference gene primer amplification yielded estimated nucleated cell counts. Clones were sequenced by immunoSEQ multiplex PCR, and TCRdb holds only the in-frame ones, with some missing. The V and J calls and clone size come from that table; D and trimming were worked out from the DNA. The table lists 85,000 to 90,000 clones, about four fifths of them singletons. This clone appeared a few times. Sequenced input: peripheral blood. The sequence was collected from a woman older than 75 with acute or convalescent COVID-19.

The CDR3 is CASSQVSGPGAQYF. DNA of the CDR3: TGTGCCAGCAGCCAAGTTTCGGGCCCTGGGGCGCAGTACTTC. The chain links TRBV3-1 (or the pseudogene TRBV3-2) to TRBJ2-7; D might be TRBD1 (5 bases). This CDR3 comprises 14 residues. Germline V CDR1 and CDR2: LGHDT, YNNKEL (reference sequence). V shed 1 base and J shed 9 bases, with 16 bases lying between them.